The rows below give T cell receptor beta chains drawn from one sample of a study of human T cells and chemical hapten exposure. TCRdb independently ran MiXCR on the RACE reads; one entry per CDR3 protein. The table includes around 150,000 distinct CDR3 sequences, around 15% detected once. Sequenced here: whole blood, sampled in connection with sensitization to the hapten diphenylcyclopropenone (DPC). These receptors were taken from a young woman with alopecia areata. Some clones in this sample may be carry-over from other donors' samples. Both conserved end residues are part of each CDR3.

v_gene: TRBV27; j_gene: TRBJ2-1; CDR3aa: CASSPSTGSSYNEQFF
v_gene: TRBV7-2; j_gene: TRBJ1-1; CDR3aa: CASSFYGDTEAFF
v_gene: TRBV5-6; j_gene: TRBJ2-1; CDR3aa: CASRRQGPFNNEQFF
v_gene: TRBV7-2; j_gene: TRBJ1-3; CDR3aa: CASSPGFSGNTIYF
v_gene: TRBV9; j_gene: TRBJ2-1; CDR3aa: CASSVVGQGEQFF
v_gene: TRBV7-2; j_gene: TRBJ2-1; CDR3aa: CASSLITGGTNEQFF
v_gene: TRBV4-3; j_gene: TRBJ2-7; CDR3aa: CASSQAEAYEQYF
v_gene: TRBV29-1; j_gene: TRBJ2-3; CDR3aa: CSVALAGDDTQYF
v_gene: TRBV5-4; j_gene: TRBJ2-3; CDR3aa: CASSLERGDTQYF
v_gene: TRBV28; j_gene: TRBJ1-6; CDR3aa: CASSRQGFNSPLHF
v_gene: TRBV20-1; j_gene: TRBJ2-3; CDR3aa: CSASGVTDTQYF
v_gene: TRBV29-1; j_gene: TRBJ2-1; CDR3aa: CSVVGTSGTSYNEQFF
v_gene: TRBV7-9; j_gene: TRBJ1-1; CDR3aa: CASSLGTGQLSTEAFF